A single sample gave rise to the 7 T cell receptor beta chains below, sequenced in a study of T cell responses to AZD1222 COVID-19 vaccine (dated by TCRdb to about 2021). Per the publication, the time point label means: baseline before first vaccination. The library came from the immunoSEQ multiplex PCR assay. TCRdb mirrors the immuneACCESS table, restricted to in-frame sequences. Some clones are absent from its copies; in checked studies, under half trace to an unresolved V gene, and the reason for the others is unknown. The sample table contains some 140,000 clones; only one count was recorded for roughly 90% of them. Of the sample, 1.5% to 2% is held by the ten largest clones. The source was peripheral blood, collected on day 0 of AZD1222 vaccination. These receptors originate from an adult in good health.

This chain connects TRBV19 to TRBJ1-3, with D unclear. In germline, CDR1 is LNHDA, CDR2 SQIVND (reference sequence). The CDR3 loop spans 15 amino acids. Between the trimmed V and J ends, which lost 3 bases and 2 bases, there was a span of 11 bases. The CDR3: CASSMWGDAGNTIYF. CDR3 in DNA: TGTGCCAGTAGTATGTGGGGAGATGCTGGAAACACCATATATTTT. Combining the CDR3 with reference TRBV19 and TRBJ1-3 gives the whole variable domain DGGITQSPKYLFRKEGQNVTLSCEQNLNHDAMYWYRQDPGQGLRLIYYSQIVNDFQKGDIAEGYSVSREKKESFPLTVTSAQKNPTAFYLCASSMWGDAGNTIYFGEGSWLTVV.

Written as DNA, the CDR3 is TGCGCCAGCAGCCATCGGACAGGTCGGGGGGATGAGCAGTTCTTC. It translates to CASSHRTGRGDEQFF. This chain connects TRBV4-3 to TRBJ2-1; either TRBD1 or TRBD2 may fit D (7 bases each). Germline assignment: CDR1 LGHNA and CDR2 YSLEER. CDR3 length: 15 amino acids. V lost 3 bases to trimming and J lost 8 bases, with 17 bases between them.

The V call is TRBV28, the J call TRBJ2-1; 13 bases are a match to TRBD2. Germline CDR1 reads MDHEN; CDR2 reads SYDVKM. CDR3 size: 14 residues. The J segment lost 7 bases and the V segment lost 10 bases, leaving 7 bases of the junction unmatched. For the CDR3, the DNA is TGTGCCACAGTTACTAGCGGGAGGGCGAATGAGCAGTTCTTC. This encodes CATVTSGRANEQFF.

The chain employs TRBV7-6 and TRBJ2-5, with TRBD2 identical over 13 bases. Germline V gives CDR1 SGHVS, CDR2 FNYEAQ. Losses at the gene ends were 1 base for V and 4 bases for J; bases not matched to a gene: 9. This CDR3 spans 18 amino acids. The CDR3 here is CASSLEYFRTSGGETQYF. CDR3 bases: TGTGCCAGCAGCTTAGAGTATTTTAGGACTAGCGGGGGAGAGACCCAGTACTTC.

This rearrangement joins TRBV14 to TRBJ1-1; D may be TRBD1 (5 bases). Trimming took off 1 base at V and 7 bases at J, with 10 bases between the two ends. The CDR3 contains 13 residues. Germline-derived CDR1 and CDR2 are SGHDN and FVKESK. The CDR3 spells CASSQVGANEAFF. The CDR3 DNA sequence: TGTGCCAGCAGCCAAGTCGGGGCCAATGAAGCTTTCTTT.

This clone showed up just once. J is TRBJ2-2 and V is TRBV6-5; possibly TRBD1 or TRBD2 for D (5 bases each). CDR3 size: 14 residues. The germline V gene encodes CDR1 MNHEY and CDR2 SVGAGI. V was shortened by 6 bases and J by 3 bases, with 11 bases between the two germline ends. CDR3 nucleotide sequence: TGTGCCAGCAGACCTGGGGGATACACCGGGGAGCTGTTTTTT. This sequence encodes CASRPGGYTGELFF.

CDR3 protein: CASSSGDRVNGYTF. The CDR3 coding sequence is TGTGCCAGCAGCTCCGGGGACAGGGTGAATGGCTACACCTTC. The chain has TRBV7-2 and TRBJ1-2, with 9 bases lining up with TRBD1. V was clipped by 4 bases and J by 6 bases; unmatched bases: 6. This CDR3 is 14 amino acids long. Germline V CDR1 and CDR2: SGHTA, FQGNSA.